This entry describes one T cell receptor beta chain. CDR1 is SGDLS and CDR2 is YYNGEE in the germline V gene. The CDR3 totals 13 residues. Trimming left V 0 bases short and J 8 bases short, with 11 bases between. The data were taken from a study of PD-L1 blockade in urothelial cancer. For the study at large: A median of about 130,000 T cells was found in the blood samples.

Libraries were prepared by immunoSEQ multiplex PCR; TCRdb keeps only in-frame clonotypes and omits some of them. The table shows over 65,000 clones, with less than 90% occurring only once. This specimen was PBMCs, taken around atezolizumab (anti-PD-L1) treatment. This sequence originates from a man between 65 and 85 years old with urothelial cancer. The rearrangement joins TRBV9 to TRBJ1-2; D not resolved. The CDR3 region is CASSVEPGRGYTF. The DNA for the CDR3 is TGTGCCAGCAGCGTAGAGCCTGGGCGAGGCTACACCTTC.